Following are 27 T cell receptor beta chains from one sample sequenced in a study of blood T cell repertoires in COVID-19. Generated by immunoSEQ multiplex PCR, the TCRdb table keeps only in-frame clones and is missing some. The sample lists under 300,000 clones, 80% to 90% seen once, with under 7% in the top ten. The specimen sequenced was PBMCs or T cells enriched from blood (not recorded which). The receptors were gathered from a woman aged 45-65 years who had been exposed to COVID-19.

The chain recombines TRBV7-8 with TRBJ2-3; TRBD1 agrees at 9 bases. CDR1 and CDR2 (germline): SGHVS, FQNEAQ. The CDR3 spans 15 residues. Trimming at V came to 5 bases and at J to 3 bases, leaving 6 bases not matched to a gene. The CDR3 protein is CASSLGQGRTDTQYF. In DNA form, the CDR3 reads TGTGCCAGCAGCCTCGGACAGGGGCGAACAGATACGCAGTATTTT.

This chain links TRBV5-4 with TRBJ1-1; the D gene is possibly TRBD1 (6 bases). From germline, CDR1 is SGHNT and CDR2 YYREEE (reference sequence). V was shortened by 4 bases and J by 0 bases, with 16 bases between the two germline ends. The CDR3 spans 16 residues. The CDR3, as DNA: TGTGCCAGCAGCCCCGGACAGAGACCTATGAACACTGAAGCTTTCTTT. This translates into CASSPGQRPMNTEAFF.

The genes are TRBV10-3 and TRBJ2-1; TRBD1 is a possible D gene (6 bases). Germline lookup yields CDR1 ENHRY and CDR2 SYGVKD. The CDR3 has 14 residues. Deletions cut 3 bases from V and 4 bases from J, with 10 bases between. CDR3 sequence: CAISDWGRYNEQFF. For the CDR3, the DNA is TGTGCCATCAGTGACTGGGGGCGGTACAATGAGCAGTTCTTC.

This clone was seen a handful of times. This chain connects TRBV28 to TRBJ1-5; a weak D match, TRBD1 (6 bases). The CDR3 loop spans 14 amino acids. CDR1 and CDR2 (germline): MDHEN, SYDVKM. Trimming pared 5 bases from V and 0 bases from J, leaving 8 bases between. The CDR3 region has the DNA TGTGCCAGCAGTCGGACAGTTAGCAATCAGCCCCAGCATTTT. Translated: CASSRTVSNQPQHF.

The rearrangement joins TRBV7-2 to TRBJ2-5, with D possibly being TRBD2 (5 bases). The CDR3 contains 14 residues. Germline lookup yields CDR1 SGHTA and CDR2 FQGNSA. V was cut by 1 base and J by 3 bases, with 9 bases left in between. DNA for the CDR3: TGTGCCAGCAGCTTAGTAGTAGCGAAAGAGACCCAGTACTTC. It codes for CASSLVVAKETQYF. Full variable domain (missing parts from reference TRBV7-2 and TRBJ2-5): GAGVSQSPSNKVTEKGKDVELRCDPISGHTALYWYRQSLGQGLEFLIYFQGNSAPDKSGLPSDRFSAERTGGSVSTLTIQRTQQEDSAVYLCASSLVVAKETQYFGPGTRLLVL.

The chain couples TRBV4-2 to TRBJ1-4; 9 bases agree with TRBD1. Per the germline V gene, CDR1 is LGHNA and CDR2 is YNFKEQ. The CDR3 consists of 16 residues. The junction had 8 bases not matched to a gene; V was cut back by 3 bases and J by 6 bases. The CDR3 DNA reads as TGTGCCAGCAGCCAGATTGACAGGGGGAGCTATGAAAAACTGTTTTTT. Its protein is CASSQIDRGSYEKLFF.

V is TRBV6-5 and J is TRBJ2-2; D unresolved. Germline lookup yields CDR1 MNHEY and CDR2 SVGAGI. The CDR3 covers 13 residues. The V end lost 6 bases, the J end lost 6 bases, and 11 bases lay between the germline ends. CDR3 sequence: CASSTRAPGELFF. The CDR3 nucleotides read TGTGCCAGCAGCACGAGAGCCCCCGGGGAGCTGTTTTTT.

To note about this clone: The sample contains more than one DNA sequence encoding this CDR3. This rearrangement joins TRBV6-4 to TRBJ1-2; TRBD1 agrees at 8 bases. CDR1 MRHNA and CDR2 SNTAGT come from the germline V gene. Germline trimming cut 2 bases from V and 6 bases from J; bases unmatched to any gene: 8. The CDR3 has 15 amino acids. The CDR3 loop is CASSDGPAGGDGYTF. The DNA of the CDR3 is TGTGCCAGCAGTGACGGCCCAGCAGGGGGCGATGGCTACACCTTC.

The chain couples TRBV10-3 to TRBJ1-1, with D possibly matching TRBD1 (6 bases). The CDR3 runs 16 residues. Between the trimmed V and J ends, which lost 0 bases and 6 bases, there was a span of 17 bases. Germline CDR1 is ENHRY and CDR2 is SYGVKD. CDR3 region: CAISESQGLGMAEAFF. CDR3 DNA sequence: TGTGCCATCAGTGAGTCGCAGGGGTTGGGGATGGCTGAAGCTTTCTTT.

A remark on this clone: Relative to the germline gene, one junction end is altered; a read error may explain this. The chain recombines TRBV24-1 with TRBJ2-6; D could derive from TRBD1 or TRBD2 (5 bases each). The CDR3 totals 16 residues. Germline lookup yields CDR1 KGHDR and CDR2 SFDVKD. CDR3 DNA sequence: TGTGCCACCGGTGACAGCGGCCTCTCTGGGGCCAACGTCCTGACTTTC. This codes for CATGDSGLSGANVLTF.

This clone appeared a single time. The V and J genes are TRBV19 and TRBJ1-6; TRBD1 is a possible D gene (5 bases). The CDR3 is 16 amino acids. Germline CDR1 is LNHDA and CDR2 is SQIVND (reference sequence). Between the trimmed V and J ends, which lost 5 bases and 6 bases, there was a span of 17 bases. CDR3 sequence (DNA): TGTGCCAGTAGTTACCGCGGGACGGCTTTTAATTCACCCCTCCACTTT. Amino acids: CASSYRGTAFNSPLHF.

V is TRBV9 and J is TRBJ2-1; 9 nucleotides line up with TRBD1. This CDR3 is built from 15 residues. CDR1 and CDR2 from the germline V gene are SGDLS and YYNGEE. J gave up 7 bases and V 0 bases, and 5 bases lay outside the gene matches. The CDR3 protein is CASSVAPGQGNEQFF. CDR3 nucleotides: TGTGCCAGCAGCGTAGCCCCCGGACAGGGGAATGAGCAGTTCTTC.

This clone was detected only a few times. The CDR3 is CASKGRAGRETQYF. The CDR3 DNA sequence: TGTGCCAGCAAGGGGAGGGCGGGGAGAGAGACCCAGTACTTC. The chain is built from TRBV6-5 and TRBJ2-5; TRBD2 aligns across 7 bases. With 7 bases clipped from V and 4 bases from J, the junction kept 9 bases outside the gene matches. CDR1 and CDR2 (germline): MNHEY, SVGAGI. CDR3 length: 14 amino acids.

This chain connects TRBV3-1 (or the pseudogene TRBV3-2) to TRBJ1-1; TRBD1 might be the D (6 bases). V was cut by 4 bases and J by 3 bases, with 6 bases left in between. The CDR3 has 12 amino acids. CDR1 LGHDT and CDR2 YNNKEL come from the germline V gene (reference sequence). In DNA, the CDR3 is TGTGCCAGCAGCCCAGGGGACACTGAAGCTTTCTTT. Residues: CASSPGDTEAFF.

On this clone itself: One end of the junction is discordant with germline, which a read error may explain. The gene calls are TRBV10-2 and TRBJ1-1; no definite D call. This CDR3 region has 15 residues. CDR1 is WSHSY and CDR2 is SAAADI in the germline V gene. The chain's CDR3 is CASSERVRMNPEAFF. For the CDR3, the DNA is TGCGCCAGCAGTGAACGGGTGAGGATGAACCCTGAAGCTTTCTTT.

The CDR3: CASSRVRMGEQFF. The CDR3 bases are TGCGCCAGCAGCCGGGTCAGGATGGGTGAGCAGTTCTTC. V is TRBV4-3 and J is TRBJ2-1; D remains ambiguous. This CDR3 region has 13 residues. The ends were cut back, 4 bases at V and 9 bases at J, with 13 bases in the middle. In germline, CDR1 is LGHNA, CDR2 YSLEER.

The V gene is TRBV2, the J gene TRBJ1-4; 9 bases fit TRBD1. CDR1 and CDR2 from the germline V gene are SNHLY and FYNNEI. The CDR3 loop spans 16 amino acids. Losses at the gene ends were 4 bases for V and 5 bases for J; bases not matched to a gene: 8. CDR3: CASSAIGTGLNEKLFF. The CDR3 DNA follows: TGTGCCAGCAGTGCCATTGGGACAGGGCTAAATGAAAAACTGTTTTTT.

This chain links TRBV7-2 with TRBJ2-2; the match to TRBD2 covers 12 bases. Germline values: CDR1 SGHTA, CDR2 FQGNSA. The V and J ends lost 4 bases and 7 bases, in that order; junction bases with no gene match: 1. This CDR3 comprises 14 residues. CDR3 amino acids: CASSSTSGGGELFF. CDR3 DNA: TGTGCCAGCAGCTCGACTAGCGGGGGCGGGGAGCTGTTTTTT.

This rearrangement joins TRBV4-3 to TRBJ1-1; tentative D call: TRBD1 (5 bases). In germline, CDR1 is LGHNA, CDR2 YSLEER. This CDR3 contains 15 residues. V was pared by 0 bases and J by 8 bases, with 16 bases between. The CDR3 bases are TGCGCCAGCAGCCAAGAGTATAATTCCTACAGGGAAGCTTTCTTT. It specifies CASSQEYNSYREAFF.

The chain recombines TRBV19 with TRBJ2-4; weak D call: TRBD2 (7 bases). The CDR3 runs 14 residues. The germline V gene encodes CDR1 LNHDA and CDR2 SQIVND (reference sequence). Trimming removed 6 bases from V and 2 bases from J, with 11 bases in between. The CDR3 nucleotides are TGTGCCAGTAGGCCGGGGGGCTCCAAAAACATTCAGTACTTC. It specifies CASRPGGSKNIQYF.

This clone was seen just once. V usage is TRBV19 and J usage is TRBJ2-7; 8 bases line up with TRBD1. CDR3 size: 14 residues. The germline V gene has CDR1 LNHDA and CDR2 SQIVND (reference sequence). Trimming cost V 7 bases and J 3 bases; bases outside gene matches: 8. The CDR3 protein is CASTGDRRGYEQYF. For the CDR3, the DNA is TGTGCCAGTACGGGGGACAGGAGGGGCTACGAGCAGTACTTC.

This clone was recorded a few times. This sequence joins TRBV11-2 and TRBJ1-1, with unresolved D. CDR1 and CDR2 from the germline V gene are SGHAT and FQNNGV. The CDR3 contains 14 residues. Deletions cut 2 bases from V and 7 bases from J, with 14 bases between. CDR3 sequence: CASSLIGGGNEAFF. In DNA, the CDR3 is TGTGCCAGCAGCTTAATCGGTGGCGGCAATGAAGCTTTCTTT.

This rearrangement joins TRBV4-1 to TRBJ2-2; D may be TRBD1 (6 bases). The CDR3 extends over 15 amino acids. CDR1 is MGHRA, CDR2 YSYEKL, per germline. Trimming left V 2 bases short and J 3 bases short, with 10 bases between. The CDR3 spells CASSQTDSYTGELFF. Written as DNA, the CDR3 is TGCGCCAGCAGCCAAACGGACAGCTACACCGGGGAGCTGTTTTTT.

The chain joins TRBV27 to TRBJ1-2, with TRBD1 identical over 8 bases. The CDR3 consists of 15 residues. J lost 8 bases, V lost 3 bases, and 11 bases had no gene match. From germline, CDR1 is MNHEY and CDR2 SMNVEV (reference sequence). The CDR3 DNA follows: TGTGCCAGCAGTTTTTCAGCAGGGGGCGCCGAGGGCTACACCTTC. Translation gives CASSFSAGGAEGYTF.

Only one count was recorded for this clone. The chain links TRBV9 to TRBJ1-1; 7 nucleotides agree with TRBD1. Germline trimming cut 0 bases from V and 0 bases from J; bases unmatched to any gene: 2. The CDR3 contains 15 residues. Germline CDR1 and CDR2: SGDLS and YYNGEE. CDR3 in amino acids: CASSVDQGVNTEAFF. The CDR3 DNA sequence: TGTGCCAGCAGCGTAGATCAGGGGGTGAACACTGAAGCTTTCTTT.

The chain employs TRBV18 and TRBJ2-7; no definite D call. Germline assignment: CDR1 KGHSH and CDR2 LQKENI. Trimming removed 2 bases at V and 4 bases at J, with 6 bases between. The CDR3 is 12 residues long. The CDR3 nucleotides read TGTGCCAGCTCACCAAACCGGTACGAGCAGTACTTC. It specifies CASSPNRYEQYF.

Only one count was recorded for this clone. The V and J genes are TRBV14 and TRBJ1-2; tentatively, D is TRBD1 (6 bases). The CDR3 runs 18 residues. V was shortened by 0 bases and J by 1 base, with 18 bases between the two germline ends. The germline V gene has CDR1 SGHDN and CDR2 FVKESK. CDR3 in DNA: TGTGCCAGCAGCCAAGATAAGTCGAGTGAGACAGGTAACTATGGCTACACCTTC. Translating gives CASSQDKSSETGNYGYTF.